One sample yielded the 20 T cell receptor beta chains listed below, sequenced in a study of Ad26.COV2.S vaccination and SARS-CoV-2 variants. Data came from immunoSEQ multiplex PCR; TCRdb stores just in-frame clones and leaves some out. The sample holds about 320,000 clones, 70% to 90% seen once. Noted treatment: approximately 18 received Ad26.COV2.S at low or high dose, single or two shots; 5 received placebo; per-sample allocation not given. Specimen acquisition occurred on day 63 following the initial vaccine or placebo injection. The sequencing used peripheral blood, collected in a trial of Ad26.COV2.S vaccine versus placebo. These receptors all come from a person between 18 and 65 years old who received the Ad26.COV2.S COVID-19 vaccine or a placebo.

The CDR3: CATHNGASDGYTF. Written as DNA, the CDR3 is TGTGCCACCCATAACGGGGCCAGCGATGGCTACACCTTC. The chain joins TRBV7-9 to TRBJ1-2; the D gene is possibly TRBD1 (5 bases). V was clipped by 10 bases and J by 6 bases, with 18 bases between them. Looked up from germline, CDR1 is SEHNR and CDR2 is FQNEAQ (reference sequence). This CDR3 spans 13 amino acids.

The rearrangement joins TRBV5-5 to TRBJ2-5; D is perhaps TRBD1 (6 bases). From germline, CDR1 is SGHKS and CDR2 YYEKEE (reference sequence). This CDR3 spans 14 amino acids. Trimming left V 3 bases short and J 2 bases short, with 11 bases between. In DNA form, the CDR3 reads TGTGCCAGCAGCTCAGGACAGATACAAGAGACCCAGTACTTC. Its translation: CASSSGQIQETQYF.

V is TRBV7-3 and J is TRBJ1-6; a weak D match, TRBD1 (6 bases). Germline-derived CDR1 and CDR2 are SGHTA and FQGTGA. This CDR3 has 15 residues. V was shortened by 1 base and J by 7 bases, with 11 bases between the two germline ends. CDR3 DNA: TGTGCCAGCAGCTTAAAAGCAGGGGCGAATTCACCCCTCCACTTT. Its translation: CASSLKAGANSPLHF.

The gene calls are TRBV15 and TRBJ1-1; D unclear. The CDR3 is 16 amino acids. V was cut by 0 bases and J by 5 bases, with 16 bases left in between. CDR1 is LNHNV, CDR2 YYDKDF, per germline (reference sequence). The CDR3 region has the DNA TGTGCCACCAGCAGAGATTGGCAGTCCAGTGGAACTGAAGCTTTCTTT. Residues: CATSRDWQSSGTEAFF.

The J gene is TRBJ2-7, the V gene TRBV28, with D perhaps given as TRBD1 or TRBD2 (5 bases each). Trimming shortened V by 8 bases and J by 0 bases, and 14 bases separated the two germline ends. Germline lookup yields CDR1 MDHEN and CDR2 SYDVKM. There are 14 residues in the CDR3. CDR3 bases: TGTGCCAGCTACCTCCGGGACGGCTCCTACGAGCAGTACTTC. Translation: CASYLRDGSYEQYF.

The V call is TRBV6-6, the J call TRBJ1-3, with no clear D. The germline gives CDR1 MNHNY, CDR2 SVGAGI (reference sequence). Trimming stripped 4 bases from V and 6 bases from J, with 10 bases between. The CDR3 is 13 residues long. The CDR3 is CASSLVLENTIYF. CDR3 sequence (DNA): TGTGCCAGCAGTTTAGTCTTAGAAAACACCATATATTTT.

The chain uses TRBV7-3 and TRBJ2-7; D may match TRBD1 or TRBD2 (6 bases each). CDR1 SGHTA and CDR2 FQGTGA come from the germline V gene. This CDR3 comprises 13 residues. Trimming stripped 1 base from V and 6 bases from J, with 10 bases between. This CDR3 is CASSLMEGVEQYF. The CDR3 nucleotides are TGTGCCAGCAGCTTAATGGAGGGGGTCGAGCAGTACTTC.

The CDR3, as DNA: TGCGCCAGCAACCCGACCCCGGGACAGGACACCACCGGGGAGCTGTTTTTT. Translated, it gives CASNPTPGQDTTGELFF. The chain recombines TRBV5-1 with TRBJ2-2, with 8 bases aligning to TRBD1. This CDR3 is 17 amino acids long. V gave up 6 bases and J gave up 4 bases; unmatched junction bases: 14. CDR1 is SGHRS and CDR2 is YFSETQ in the germline V gene.

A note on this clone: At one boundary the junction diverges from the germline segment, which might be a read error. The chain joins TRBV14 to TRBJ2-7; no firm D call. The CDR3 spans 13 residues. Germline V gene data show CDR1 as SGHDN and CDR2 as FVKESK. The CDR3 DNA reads TGTGCCAGCAGCCAAGAAGTCGGTAGACGACCCCACTTC. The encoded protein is CASSQEVGRRPHF.

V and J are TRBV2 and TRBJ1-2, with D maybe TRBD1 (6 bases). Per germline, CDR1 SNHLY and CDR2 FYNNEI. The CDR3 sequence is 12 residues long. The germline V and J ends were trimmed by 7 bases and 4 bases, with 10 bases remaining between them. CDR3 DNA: TGTGCCAGCAACAGGGATGGCTATGGCTACACCTTC. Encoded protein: CASNRDGYGYTF. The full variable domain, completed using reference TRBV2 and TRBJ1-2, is EPEVTQTPSHQVTQMGQEVILRCVPISNHLYFYWYRQILGQKVEFLVSFYNNEISEKSEIFDDQFSVERPDGSNFTLKIRSTKLEDSAMYFCASNRDGYGYTFGSGTRLTVV.

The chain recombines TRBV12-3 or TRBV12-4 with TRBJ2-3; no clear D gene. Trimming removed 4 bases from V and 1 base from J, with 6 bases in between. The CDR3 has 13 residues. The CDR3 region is CASSSRGTDTQYF. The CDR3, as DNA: TGTGCCAGCAGTTCTCGGGGCACAGATACGCAGTATTTT.

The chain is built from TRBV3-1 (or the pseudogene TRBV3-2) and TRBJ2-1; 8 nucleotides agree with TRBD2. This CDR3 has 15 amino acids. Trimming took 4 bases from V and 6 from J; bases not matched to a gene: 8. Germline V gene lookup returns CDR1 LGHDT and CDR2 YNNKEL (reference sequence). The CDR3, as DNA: TGTGCCAGCAGCCTCTTAGCGGGGTCCCTCAATGAGCAGTTCTTC. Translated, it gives CASSLLAGSLNEQFF.

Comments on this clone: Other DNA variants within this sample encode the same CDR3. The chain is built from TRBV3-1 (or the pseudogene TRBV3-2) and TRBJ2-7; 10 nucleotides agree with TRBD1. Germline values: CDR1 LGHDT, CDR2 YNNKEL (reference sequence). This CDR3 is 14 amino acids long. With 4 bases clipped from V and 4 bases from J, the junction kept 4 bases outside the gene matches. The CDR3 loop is CASSRRQGAYEQYF. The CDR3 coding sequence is TGTGCCAGCAGCCGGCGACAGGGGGCGTACGAGCAGTACTTC.

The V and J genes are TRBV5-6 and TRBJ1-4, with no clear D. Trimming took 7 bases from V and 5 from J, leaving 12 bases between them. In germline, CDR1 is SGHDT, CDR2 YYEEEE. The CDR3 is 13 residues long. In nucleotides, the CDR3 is TGTGCCAGCCAGCGGGCCTTCAATGAAAAACTGTTTTTT. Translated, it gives CASQRAFNEKLFF.

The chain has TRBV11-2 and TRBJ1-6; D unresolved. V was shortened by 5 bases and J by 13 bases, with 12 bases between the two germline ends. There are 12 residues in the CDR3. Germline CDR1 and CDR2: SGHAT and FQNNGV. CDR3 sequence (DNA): TGTGCCAGCAGCACGACATCGAGTCCCCTCCACTTT. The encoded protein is CASSTTSSPLHF.

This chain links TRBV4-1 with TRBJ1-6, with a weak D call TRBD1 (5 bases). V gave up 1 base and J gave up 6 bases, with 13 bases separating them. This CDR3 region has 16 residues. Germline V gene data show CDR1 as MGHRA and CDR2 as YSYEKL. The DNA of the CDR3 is TGCGCCAGCAGCCAAGTCCTGGAGGGGATTAATTCACCCCTCCACTTT. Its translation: CASSQVLEGINSPLHF.

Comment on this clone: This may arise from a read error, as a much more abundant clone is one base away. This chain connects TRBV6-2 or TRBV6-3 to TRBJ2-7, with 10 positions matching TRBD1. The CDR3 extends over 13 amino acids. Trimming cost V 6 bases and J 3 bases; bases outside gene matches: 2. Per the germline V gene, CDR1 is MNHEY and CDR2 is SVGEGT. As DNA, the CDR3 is TGTGCCAGCAGCCGGGACAGGGGCTACGAGCAGTACTTC. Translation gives CASSRDRGYEQYF.

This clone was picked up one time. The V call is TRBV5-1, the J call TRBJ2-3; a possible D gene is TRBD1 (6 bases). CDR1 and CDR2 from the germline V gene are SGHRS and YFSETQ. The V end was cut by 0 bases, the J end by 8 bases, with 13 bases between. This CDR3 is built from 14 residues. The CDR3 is CASSLAGEFGTQYF. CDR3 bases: TGCGCCAGCAGCTTGGCAGGGGAATTCGGTACGCAGTATTTT. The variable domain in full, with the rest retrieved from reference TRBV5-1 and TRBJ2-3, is KAGVTQTPRYLIKTRGQQVTLSCSPISGHRSVSWYQQTPGQGLQFLFEYFSETQRNKGNFPGRFSGRQFSNSRSEMNVSTLELGDSALYLCASSLAGEFGTQYFGPGTRLTVL.

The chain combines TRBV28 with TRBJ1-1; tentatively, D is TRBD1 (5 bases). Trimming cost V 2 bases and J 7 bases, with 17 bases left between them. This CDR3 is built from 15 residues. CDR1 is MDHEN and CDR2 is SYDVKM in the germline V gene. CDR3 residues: CASSLRVGTVIEAFF. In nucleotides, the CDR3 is TGTGCCAGCAGTTTAAGGGTGGGGACGGTGATTGAAGCTTTCTTT.

The CDR3 sequence is CASSRDRGLNEQYF. The CDR3 DNA sequence: TGTGCCAGCAGCCGGGACAGGGGATTGAACGAGCAGTACTTC. The chain joins TRBV2 to TRBJ2-7; 10 bases align to TRBD1. V lost 6 bases to trimming and J lost 5 bases; unmatched junction nucleotides: 7. Germline CDR1 and CDR2: SNHLY and FYNNEI. This CDR3 region has 14 residues.